These 24 T cell receptor beta chains came from one sample sequenced in a study of T cells expressing NK-cell markers. From its re-call of the 5' RACE reads, TCRdb lists each CDR3 protein once, without DNA. This repertoire includes more than 250,000 distinct CDR3 sequences. The sample comprised blood T cells: a sorted CD56 or NKG2C T cell subset, CD4+ or CD8+ T cells, or bulk PBMC T cells (not recorded which). The origin of the receptors is a man aged 18 to 29 in good health.

The chain joins TRBV7-2 to TRBJ2-7. Per the germline V gene, CDR1 is SGHTA and CDR2 is FQGNSA. This CDR3 is built from 11 residues. CDR3 loop: CATLRFAEQYF.

This chain uses TRBV4-3 with TRBJ2-7; the D gene TCRdb calls, TRBD1, cannot be checked with no DNA. This CDR3 is built from 14 residues. Germline CDR1 is LGHNA and CDR2 is YSLEER. The CDR3 sequence: CASSSRDGSYEQYF.

The chain has TRBV12-3 or TRBV12-4 and TRBJ2-3; the TCRdb D gene call, TRBD2, has no DNA to confirm it. The CDR3 spans 13 residues. The CDR3: CASTLAGGDTQYF.

J is TRBJ2-5 and V is TRBV20-1. Germline CDR1 is DFQATT and CDR2 is SNEGSKA (reference sequence). The CDR3 spans 13 residues. This CDR3 reads CSARGQGLGTQYF.

The chain joins TRBV10-2 to TRBJ2-2. From germline, CDR1 is WSHSY and CDR2 SAAADI. CDR3 length: 14 amino acids. The CDR3 protein is CASSEGSLTGELFF.

The genes are TRBV7-2 and TRBJ1-1; TCRdb names TRBD1, which stays unverified in the absence of DNA. The CDR3 consists of 15 residues. Germline V gives CDR1 SGHTA, CDR2 FQGNSA. The CDR3 reads CASSLEGDISTEAFF.

The chain employs TRBV12-3 or TRBV12-4 and TRBJ2-5; TCRdb gives TRBD2 as the D gene, but with no DNA this cannot be confirmed. The CDR3 extends over 15 amino acids. The CDR3 here is CASSLMGGRVKTQYF.

The V call is TRBV6-1, the J call TRBJ1-5; TCRdb outputs TRBD1, but without DNA this stays unchecked. This CDR3 has 18 amino acids. Germline values: CDR1 MNHNS, CDR2 SASEGT. This CDR3 reads CASSSLGTGGISNQPQHF.

This sequence joins TRBV5-5 and TRBJ2-1; TCRdb names TRBD2, which stays unverified in the absence of DNA. The germline V gene has CDR1 SGHKS and CDR2 YYEKEE (reference sequence). This CDR3 is 17 amino acids long. CDR3 protein: CASSPGGLAASYNEQFF.

This chain joins TRBV6-5 and TRBJ2-2; the D call of TRBD2 rests on TCRdb alone, since no DNA is present to check it. The CDR3 sequence is 18 residues long. CDR1 is MNHEY, CDR2 SVGAGI, per germline. CDR3 region: CASSYAPAASGRTGELFF.

This chain joins TRBV5-1 and TRBJ2-2; TCRdb reports TRBD2, a call that lacks DNA to check it against. The germline V gene encodes CDR1 SGHRS and CDR2 YFSETQ. The CDR3 totals 16 residues. The chain's CDR3 is CASSLGWELTTGELFF.

This sequence joins TRBV28 and TRBJ2-1. CDR1 and CDR2 from the germline V gene are MDHEN and SYDVKM. The CDR3 runs 14 residues. CDR3 loop: CASSLVLLYNEQFF.

This chain connects TRBV28 to TRBJ2-5. CDR3 size: 14 residues. Germline V gene data show CDR1 as MDHEN and CDR2 as SYDVKM. CDR3 in amino acids: CASSQRNQEETQYF. Using reference TRBV28 and TRBJ2-5 for the parts outside the CDR3, the full variable domain is DVKVTQSSRYLVKRTGEKVFLECVQDMDHENMFWYRQDPGLGLRLIYFSYDVKMKEKGDIPEGYSVSREKKERFSLILESASTNQTSMYLCASSQRNQEETQYFGPGTRLLVL.

The chain employs TRBV20-1 and TRBJ2-6; without DNA, the TCRdb call of TRBD2 cannot be checked. The CDR3 totals 18 residues. CDR1 is DFQATT, CDR2 SNEGSKA, per germline (reference sequence). CDR3: CSAAPPGLALSGANVLTF.

J is TRBJ1-2 and V is TRBV7-8; the D call of TRBD1 rests on TCRdb alone, since no DNA is present to check it. CDR3 length equals 14 residues. CDR1 is SGHVS and CDR2 is FQNEAQ in the germline V gene. CDR3 sequence: CASSLGGGVYGYTF.

This rearrangement joins TRBV12-3 or TRBV12-4 to TRBJ2-3; with no DNA, the TCRdb D assignment of TRBD1 cannot be verified. The CDR3 extends over 15 amino acids. The CDR3 loop is CASRGTGGLTDTQYF.

This chain links TRBV24-1 with TRBJ2-2; lacking DNA, the TRBD1 call made by TCRdb goes unchecked. Germline CDR1 and CDR2: KGHDR and SFDVKD. The CDR3 loop spans 16 amino acids. The CDR3: CATSDAMGASSGELFF.

CDR3 in amino acids: CSAGGQASYEQYF. The rearrangement uses TRBV20-1 and TRBJ2-7; TCRdb outputs TRBD1, but without DNA this stays unchecked. Germline loops: CDR1 DFQATT, CDR2 SNEGSKA (reference sequence). This CDR3 has 13 residues.

The chain has TRBV2 and TRBJ2-1; with no DNA, the TCRdb D assignment of TRBD2 cannot be verified. Germline CDR1 reads SNHLY; CDR2 reads FYNNEI. The CDR3 totals 17 residues. CDR3 in amino acids: CASSATRGRASGNEQFF.

The V call is TRBV11-2, the J call TRBJ1-2; TCRdb picks TRBD1, but there is no DNA to check that call. CDR3 length: 14 amino acids. CDR1 is SGHAT and CDR2 is FQNNGV in the germline V gene. Here the CDR3 reads CASSPRQGIYGYTF.

The CDR3 protein is CASSYSKAPGGPKTEQFF. This rearrangement joins TRBV6-2 or TRBV6-3 to TRBJ2-1; the TCRdb call, TRBD2, lacks DNA for checking. This CDR3 spans 18 amino acids. Germline CDR1 MNHEY, CDR2 SVGEGT.

The V and J genes are TRBV5-1 and TRBJ2-1; without DNA, the TCRdb call of TRBD2 cannot be checked. This CDR3 region has 16 residues. CDR1 is SGHRS, CDR2 YFSETQ, per germline. CDR3 protein: CASSPGLAGVSSEQFF.

This sequence joins TRBV5-1 and TRBJ1-3; the D gene TCRdb calls, TRBD1, cannot be checked with no DNA. The germline V gene encodes CDR1 SGHRS and CDR2 YFSETQ. CDR3 size: 15 residues. The CDR3: CASSLNRGLGNTIYF.

The chain links TRBV20-1 to TRBJ1-1; TCRdb calls TRBD1, which cannot be checked without DNA. The CDR3 length is 12 residues. The germline CDR1 and CDR2 sequences are DFQATT and SNEGSKA (reference sequence). The chain's CDR3 is CSATPQGLEAFF.